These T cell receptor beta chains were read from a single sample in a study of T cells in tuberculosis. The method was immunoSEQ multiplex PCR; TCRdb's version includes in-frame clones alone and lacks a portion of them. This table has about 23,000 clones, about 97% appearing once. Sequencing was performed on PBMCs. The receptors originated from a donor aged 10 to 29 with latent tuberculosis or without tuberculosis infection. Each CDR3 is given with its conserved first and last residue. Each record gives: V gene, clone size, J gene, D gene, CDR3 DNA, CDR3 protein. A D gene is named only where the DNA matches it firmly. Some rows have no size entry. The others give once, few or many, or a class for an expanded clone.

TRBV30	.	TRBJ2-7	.	TGTGCCTGGAGTGGTAATGGGGGCTCCGAGCAGTACTTC	CAWSGNGGSEQYF
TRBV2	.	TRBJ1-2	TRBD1	TGTGCCAGCAGTGATTCGAGGACAGGGGAGGGGAATGGCTACACCTTC	CASSDSRTGEGNGYTF
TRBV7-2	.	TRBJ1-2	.	TGTGCCAGCAGCTTAGATTGGGGGCGCGGATATGGCTACACCTTC	CASSLDWGRGYGYTF
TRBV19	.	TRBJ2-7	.	TGTGCCAGTAGAAGTAACGTGGCAGGGAAATACGAGCAGTACTTC	CASRSNVAGKYEQYF
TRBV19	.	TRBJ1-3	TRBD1	TGTGCCAGTAGTTTAGACAGGGGGAACTCTGGAAACACCATATATTTT	CASSLDRGNSGNTIYF
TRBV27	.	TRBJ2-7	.	TGTGCCAGCAGTTTGACAACACACTCCTACGAGCAGTACTTC	CASSLTTHSYEQYF
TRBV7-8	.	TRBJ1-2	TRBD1	TGTGCCAGCAGCTTAGATATAAACAGGGGGCGCGGGTTGGAGGGCTACACCTTC	CASSLDINRGRGLEGYTF
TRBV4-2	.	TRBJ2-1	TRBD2	TGTGCCAGCAGCCCCTTTGGAGCGGGAGGGCCGACTAATGAGCAGTTCTTC	CASSPFGAGGPTNEQFF
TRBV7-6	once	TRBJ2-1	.	TGTGCCAGCAGCCTAGACAGTTACAATGAGCAGTTCTTC	CASSLDSYNEQFF
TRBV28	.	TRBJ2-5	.	TGTGCCAGCAGTTTTGGCGACTTAGGGGCCCAGTACTTC	CASSFGDLGAQYF
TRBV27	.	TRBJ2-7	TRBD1	TGTGCCAGCAGTTACTACCCACGCCTTAAGTATGAGGCAGGGGGTTTCTACGAGCAGTACTTC	CASSYYPRLKYEAGGFYEQYF
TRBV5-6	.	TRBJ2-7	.	TGTGCCAGCAGCTCCCCCACCCGGGGGACCCCCTACGAGCAGTACTTC	CASSSPTRGTPYEQYF
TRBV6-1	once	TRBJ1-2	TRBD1	TGTGCCAGCAGGGGGCAGGGGGCTGGTGGCTACACCTTC	CASRGQGAGGYTF
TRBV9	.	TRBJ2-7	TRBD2	TGTGCCAGCAGCTACGGACTAGGGTTGGGCGAGCAGTACTTC	CASSYGLGLGEQYF
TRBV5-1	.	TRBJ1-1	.	TGCGCCAGCAGCTTCACTTCCGCGAACACTGAAGCTTTCTTT	CASSFTSANTEAFF
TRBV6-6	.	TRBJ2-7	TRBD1	TGTGCCAGCTTACAGGGGGGCTATACCTACGAGCAGTACTTC	CASLQGGYTYEQYF
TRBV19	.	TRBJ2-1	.	TGTGCCAGTAGCAAGGGACAAACCTCCTACAATGAGCAGTTCTTC	CASSKGQTSYNEQFF
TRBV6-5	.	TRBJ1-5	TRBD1	TGTGCCAGCAGCCCGGACAGGGCGAGCAATCAGCCCCAGCATTTT	CASSPDRASNQPQHF
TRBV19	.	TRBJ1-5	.	TGTGCCAGTAGTATAGGAGGGGGAAATGATCGTCAGCCCCAGCATTTT	CASSIGGGNDRQPQHF
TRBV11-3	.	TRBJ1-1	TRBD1	TGTGCCAGCAGCGCCCGGGACAGGGGTTCGGCTTTCTTT	CASSARDRGSAFF
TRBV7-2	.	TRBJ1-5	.	TGTGCCAGCAGCTTAGGCTACGGAGGCAATCAGCCCCAGCATTTT	CASSLGYGGNQPQHF
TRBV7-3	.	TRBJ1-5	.	TGTGCCAGCAGCTTAACGGCCGATCAGCCCCAGCATTTT	CASSLTADQPQHF
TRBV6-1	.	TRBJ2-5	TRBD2	TGTGCCAGCAGTGCAAGTCTAGCGGGCCCTCAAGAGACCCAGTACTTC	CASSASLAGPQETQYF
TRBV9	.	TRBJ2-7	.	TGTGCCAGCAGCACCGGGAATGCCTACGAGCAGTACTTC	CASSTGNAYEQYF
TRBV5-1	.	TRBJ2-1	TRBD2	TGCGCCAGCGCCCGGGGCGGGAGCTCCTACAATGAGCAGTTCTTC	CASARGGSSYNEQFF
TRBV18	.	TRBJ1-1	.	TGTGCCAGCTCACATACGGAACGAGGTGTGGTGAACACTGAAGCTTTCTTT	CASSHTERGVVNTEAFF
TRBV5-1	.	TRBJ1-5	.	TGCGCCAGCAGCTTCGACAGTGGTCAGCCCCAGCATTTT	CASSFDSGQPQHF
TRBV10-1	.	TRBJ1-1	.	TGCGCCAGCAGTGAAATCCAATCCGGTGGGGGGACCACTGAAGCTTTCTTT	CASSEIQSGGGTTEAFF
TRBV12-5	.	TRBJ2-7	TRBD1	TGTGCTAGTGGTTTGGTGAGGGGACAGGGGAACGAGCAGTACTTC	CASGLVRGQGNEQYF
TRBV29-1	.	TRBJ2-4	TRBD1	TGCAGCGTTGCAGGGGGACAGAAGGACGCAAAAAACATTCAGTACTTC	CSVAGGQKDAKNIQYF
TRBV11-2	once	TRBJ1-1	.	TGTGCCAGCAGCTCCTCTTCGTATGTGAACACTGAAGCTTTCTTT	CASSSSSYVNTEAFF
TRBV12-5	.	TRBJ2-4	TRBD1	TGTGCTAGTGGTTTGGTTCCCGGGACAGACGTTAAAAACATTCAGTACTTC	CASGLVPGTDVKNIQYF
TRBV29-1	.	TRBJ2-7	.	TGCAGCGTTGAGGGTAGGGGATCTGGGTACGAGCAGTACTTC	CSVEGRGSGYEQYF
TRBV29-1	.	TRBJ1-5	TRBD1	TGCAGCGTGGGGACAGGCAATCAGCCCCAGCATTTT	CSVGTGNQPQHF
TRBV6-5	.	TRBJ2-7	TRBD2	TGTGCCAGCAGAGCCGGGACTAGTAGCGAGCAGTACTTC	CASRAGTSSEQYF
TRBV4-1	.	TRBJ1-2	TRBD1	TGCGCCAGCAGCCAAGAAGGGACAGGAATTTCTGGCTACACCTTC	CASSQEGTGISGYTF
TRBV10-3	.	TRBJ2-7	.	TGTGCCATCAGCGGGGGACCCCGGTTAGGTCCATCAACCTACGAGCAGTACTTC	CAISGGPRLGPSTYEQYF
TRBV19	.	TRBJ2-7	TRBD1	TGTGCCAGTTCTTCAAAGGGACAGGGTTTTTACGAGCAGTACTTC	CASSSKGQGFYEQYF
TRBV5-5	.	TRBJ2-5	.	TGTGCCAGCAGCTCCCCGTTCATTCGGGCCCAGTACTTC	CASSSPFIRAQYF
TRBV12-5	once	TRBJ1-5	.	TGTGCTAGTGGTTTGGCCCCCGGCAGGAGCAATCAGCCCCAGCATTTT	CASGLAPGRSNQPQHF
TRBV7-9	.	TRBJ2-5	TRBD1	TGTGCCAGCAGCTCGGGACAGGGCTCCCCCACTCAAGAGACCCAGTACTTC	CASSSGQGSPTQETQYF
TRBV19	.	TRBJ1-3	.	TGTGCCAGTAGTATTTGTATTATCGCGGTTATCACCATATATTTT	CASSICIIAVITIYF
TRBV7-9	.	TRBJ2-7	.	TGTGCCAGCAGCTATCCCAGAGGTGCCAGCTACGAGCAGTACTTC	CASSYPRGASYEQYF
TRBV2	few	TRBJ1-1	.	TGTGCCAGCAGACGCGAGAGAACTGAAGCTTTCTTT	CASRRERTEAFF